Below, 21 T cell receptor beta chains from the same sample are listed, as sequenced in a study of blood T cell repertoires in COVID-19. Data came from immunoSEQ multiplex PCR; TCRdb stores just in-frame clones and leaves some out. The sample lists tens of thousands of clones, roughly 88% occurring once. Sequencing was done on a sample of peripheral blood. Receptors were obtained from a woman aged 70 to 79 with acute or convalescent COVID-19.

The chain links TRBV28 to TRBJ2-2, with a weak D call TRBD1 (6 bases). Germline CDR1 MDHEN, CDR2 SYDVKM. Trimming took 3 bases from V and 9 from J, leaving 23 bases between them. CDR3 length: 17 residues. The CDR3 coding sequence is TGTGCCAGCAGTTTGGCGTCGGCAGGGGTTTATTCCTGGGAGCTGTTTTTT. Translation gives CASSLASAGVYSWELFF.

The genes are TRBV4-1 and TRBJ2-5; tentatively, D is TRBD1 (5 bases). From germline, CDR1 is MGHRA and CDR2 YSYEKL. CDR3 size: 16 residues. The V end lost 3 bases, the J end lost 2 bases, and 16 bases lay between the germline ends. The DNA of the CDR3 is TGCGCCAGCAGCCAGTACCAAGGGGCGGCACAAGAGACCCAGTACTTC. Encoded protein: CASSQYQGAAQETQYF.

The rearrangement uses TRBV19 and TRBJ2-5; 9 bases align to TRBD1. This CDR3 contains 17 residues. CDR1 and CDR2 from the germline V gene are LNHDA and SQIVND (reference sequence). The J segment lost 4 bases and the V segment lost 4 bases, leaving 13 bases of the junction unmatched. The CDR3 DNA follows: TGTGCCAGTAGTACCTTACGGGGACAGGGCACCTCAGAGACCCAGTACTTC. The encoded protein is CASSTLRGQGTSETQYF. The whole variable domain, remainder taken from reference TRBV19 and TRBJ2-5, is DGGITQSPKYLFRKEGQNVTLSCEQNLNHDAMYWYRQDPGQGLRLIYYSQIVNDFQKGDIAEGYSVSREKKESFPLTVTSAQKNPTAFYLCASSTLRGQGTSETQYFGPGTRLLVL.

CDR3 in DNA: TGTGCCATCACATCGGGAGAAAGACGAGGCGAGCAGTTCTTC. It is translated as CAITSGERRGEQFF. The rearrangement uses TRBV10-3 and TRBJ2-1, with D perhaps TRBD2 (6 bases). The CDR3 has 14 residues. The V end lost 7 bases, the J end lost 10 bases, and 20 bases lay between the germline ends. Germline CDR1 is ENHRY and CDR2 is SYGVKD.

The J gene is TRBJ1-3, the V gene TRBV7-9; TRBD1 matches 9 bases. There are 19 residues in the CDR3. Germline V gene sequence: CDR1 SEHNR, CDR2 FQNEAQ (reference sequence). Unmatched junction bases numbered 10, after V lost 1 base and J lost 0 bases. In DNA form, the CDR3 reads TGTGCCAGCAGCTTAGTGTCACCACAGGGGGCCAGCTCTGGAAACACCATATATTTT. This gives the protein CASSLVSPQGASSGNTIYF.

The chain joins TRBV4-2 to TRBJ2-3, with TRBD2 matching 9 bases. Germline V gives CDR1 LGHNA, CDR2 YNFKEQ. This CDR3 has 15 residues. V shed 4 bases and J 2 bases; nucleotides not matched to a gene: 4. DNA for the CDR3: TGTGCCAGCAGCCCGGGACTAGCTATCACAGATACGCAGTATTTT. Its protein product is CASSPGLAITDTQYF.

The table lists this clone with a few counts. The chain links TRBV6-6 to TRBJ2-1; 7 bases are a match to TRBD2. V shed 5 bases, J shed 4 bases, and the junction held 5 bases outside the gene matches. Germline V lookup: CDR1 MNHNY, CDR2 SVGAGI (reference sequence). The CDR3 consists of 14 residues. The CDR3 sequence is CASSPSGQYNEQFF. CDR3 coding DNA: TGTGCCAGCAGTCCTAGCGGACAATACAATGAGCAGTTCTTC.

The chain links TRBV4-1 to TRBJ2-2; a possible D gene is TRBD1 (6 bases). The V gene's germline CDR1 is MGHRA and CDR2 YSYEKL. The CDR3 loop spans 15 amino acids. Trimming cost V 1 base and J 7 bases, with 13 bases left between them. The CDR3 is CASSQGTVLLGELFF. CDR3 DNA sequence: TGCGCCAGCAGCCAAGGGACAGTGCTCCTCGGGGAGCTGTTTTTT.

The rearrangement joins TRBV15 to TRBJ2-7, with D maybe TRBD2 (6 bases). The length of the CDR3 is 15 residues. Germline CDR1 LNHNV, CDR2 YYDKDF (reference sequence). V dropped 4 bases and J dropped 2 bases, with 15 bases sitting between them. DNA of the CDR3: TGTGCCACCAGCATCGGACGGGGGATGGCCTACGAGCAGTACTTC. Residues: CATSIGRGMAYEQYF.

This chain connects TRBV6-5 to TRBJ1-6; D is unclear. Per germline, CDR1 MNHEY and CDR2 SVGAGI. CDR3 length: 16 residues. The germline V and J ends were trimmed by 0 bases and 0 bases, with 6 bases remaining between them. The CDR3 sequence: CASSYSSSSYNSPLHF. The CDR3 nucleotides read TGTGCCAGCAGTTACTCGAGTAGCTCCTATAATTCACCCCTCCACTTT.

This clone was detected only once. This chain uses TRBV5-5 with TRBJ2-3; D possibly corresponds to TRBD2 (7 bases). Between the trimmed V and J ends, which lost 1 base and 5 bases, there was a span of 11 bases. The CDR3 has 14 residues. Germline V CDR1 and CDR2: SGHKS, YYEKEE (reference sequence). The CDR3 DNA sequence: TGTGCCAGCAGCTTGTTGGGGGGGCTAGATACGCAGTATTTT. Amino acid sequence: CASSLLGGLDTQYF.

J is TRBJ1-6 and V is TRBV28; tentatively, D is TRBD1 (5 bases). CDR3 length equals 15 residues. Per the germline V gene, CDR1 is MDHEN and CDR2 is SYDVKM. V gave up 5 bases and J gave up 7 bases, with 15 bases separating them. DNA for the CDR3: TGTGCCAGCAGTCCACTGCGGGGCCTCAATTCACCCCTCCACTTT. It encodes CASSPLRGLNSPLHF.

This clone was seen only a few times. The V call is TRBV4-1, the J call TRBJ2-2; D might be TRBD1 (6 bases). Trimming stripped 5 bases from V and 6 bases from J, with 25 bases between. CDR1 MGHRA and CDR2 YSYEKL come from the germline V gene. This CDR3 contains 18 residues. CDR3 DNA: TGCGCCAGCAGCACACAGGGTAGTCAGGGAAAACTGGCCGGGGAGCTGTTTTTT. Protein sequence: CASSTQGSQGKLAGELFF.

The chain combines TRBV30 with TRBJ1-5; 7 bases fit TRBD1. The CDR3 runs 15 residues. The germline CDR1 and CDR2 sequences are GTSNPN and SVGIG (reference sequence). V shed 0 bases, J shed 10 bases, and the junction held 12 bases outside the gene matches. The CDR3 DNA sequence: TGTGCCTGGAGTGTACCCGGCAGGGGGGTCAAACCCCAGCATTTT. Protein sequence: CAWSVPGRGVKPQHF. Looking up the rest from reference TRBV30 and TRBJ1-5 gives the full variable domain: SQTIHQWPATLVQPVGSPLSLECTVEGTSNPNLYWYRQAAGRGLQLLFYSVGIGQISSEVPQNLSASRPQDRQFILSSKKLLLSDSGFYLCAWSVPGRGVKPQHFGDGTRLSIL.

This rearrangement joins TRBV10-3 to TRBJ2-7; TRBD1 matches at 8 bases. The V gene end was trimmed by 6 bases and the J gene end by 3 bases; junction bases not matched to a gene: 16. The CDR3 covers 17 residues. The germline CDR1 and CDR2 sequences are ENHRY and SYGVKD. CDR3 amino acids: CAIRMTGDYGHHYEQYF. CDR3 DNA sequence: TGTGCCATCAGAATGACAGGGGATTACGGGCACCACTACGAGCAGTACTTC.

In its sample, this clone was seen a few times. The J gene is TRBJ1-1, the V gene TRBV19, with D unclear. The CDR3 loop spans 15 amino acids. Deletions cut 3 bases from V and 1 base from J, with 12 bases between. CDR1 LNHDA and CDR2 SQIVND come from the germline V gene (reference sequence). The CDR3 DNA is TGTGCCAGTAGTATTCTAGGAACGGCGAACACTGAAGCTTTCTTT. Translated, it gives CASSILGTANTEAFF.

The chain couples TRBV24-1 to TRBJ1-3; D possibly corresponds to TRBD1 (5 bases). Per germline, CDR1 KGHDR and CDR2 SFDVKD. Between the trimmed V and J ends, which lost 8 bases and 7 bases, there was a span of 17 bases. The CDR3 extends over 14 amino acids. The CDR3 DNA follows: TGTGCCACCATGGGGTCAGCGGGACCTAACACCATATATTTT. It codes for CATMGSAGPNTIYF.

CDR3 amino acids: CASSLGEPYEQYF. CDR3 nucleotide sequence: TGTGCCAGCAGTTTAGGCGAGCCCTACGAGCAGTACTTC. V and J are TRBV12-3 or TRBV12-4 and TRBJ2-7, with no clear D. This CDR3 is 13 amino acids long. V lost 1 base to trimming and J lost 2 bases, with 6 bases between them.

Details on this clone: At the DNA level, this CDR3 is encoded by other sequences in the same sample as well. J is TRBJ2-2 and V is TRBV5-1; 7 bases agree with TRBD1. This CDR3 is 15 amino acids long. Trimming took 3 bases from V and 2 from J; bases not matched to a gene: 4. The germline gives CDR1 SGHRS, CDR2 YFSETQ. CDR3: CASSSGTANTGELFF. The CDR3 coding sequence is TGCGCCAGCAGCTCCGGGACAGCTAACACCGGGGAGCTGTTTTTT.

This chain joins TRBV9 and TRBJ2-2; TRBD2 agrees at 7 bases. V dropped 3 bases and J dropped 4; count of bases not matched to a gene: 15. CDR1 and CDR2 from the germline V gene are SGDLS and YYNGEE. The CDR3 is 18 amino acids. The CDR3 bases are TGTGCCAGCAGCGCCACCCGGGGGGATAGCGACGGCACCGGGGAGCTGTTTTTT. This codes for CASSATRGDSDGTGELFF.

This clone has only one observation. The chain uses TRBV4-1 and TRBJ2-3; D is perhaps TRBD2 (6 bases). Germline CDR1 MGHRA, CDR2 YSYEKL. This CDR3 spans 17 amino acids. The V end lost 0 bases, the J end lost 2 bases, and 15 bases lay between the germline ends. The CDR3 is CASSQDPTRGFTDTQYF. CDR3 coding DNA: TGCGCCAGCAGCCAAGACCCGACTAGGGGCTTCACAGATACGCAGTATTTT.